The sample holds a few counts of the clone carrying this T cell receptor (beta chain). These data belong to a study of identical twins. TCRdb analysed the 5' RACE reads with MiXCR anew, one entry per CDR3 protein. This table holds approximately 1.8 million distinct CDR3 sequences, under 35% found once. Every sampled donor was Caucasian and healthy. With V trimmed by 5 bases and J by 3 bases, 12 bases remained unmatched. Germline V lookup: CDR1 SNHLY, CDR2 FYNNEI. The CDR3 runs 18 residues. This clonotype was obtained from a newborn girl in good health. The genes are TRBV2 and TRBJ2-6, with 8 positions matching TRBD1. Sequences were obtained from cord blood. CDR3 sequence: CASSRRTGKESGANVLTF. In nucleotides, the CDR3 is TGTGCCAGCAGTCGACGGACAGGGAAGGAAAGTGGGGCCAACGTCCTGACTTTC.